This section outlines one T cell receptor (beta chain) sequence together with its context. Its antigen is not yet known. Qualities for individual bases were not recorded, and no much larger clone is one base off. The data stem from a study of vaccination effects on CD4 cells after COVID-19 (dated by TCRdb to between 2021 and 2024). Context from the whole study: In the ViraFEST assay, PBMC were stimulated with viral peptide pools, and TCR sequencing was then used to find antigen-specific CD4+ T cell clonotypes based on their expansion. Post-vaccine samples across the study were collected a median of 72 days after the second dose, with a range of 14 to 241. About 2.1 million PBMC per well were cultured with around 10 ug/ml peptides in IMDM containing around 5.3% human AB serum, approximately 10 IU/ml IL-2 and gentamicin. SARS-CoV-2 spike-specific CD4+ TCR repertoires were compared before and after mRNA vaccination in COVID-19 convalescent patients and in infection-naive vaccine recipients. A total of 10 COVID-19 convalescent patients and a few SARS-CoV-2-naive healthy vaccine recipients were included in the full study. Cultures from other donors in the study were sequenced using the Oncomine TCR Beta short-read assay on an Illumina iSeq 100.

After less than eleven days of culture, CD4+ T cells were isolated with the EasySep CD4+ T cell isolation kit. Each participant got two doses of an mRNA SARS-CoV-2 vaccine, either BNT162b2 or mRNA-1273. Negative nucleocapsid antibody results before and after vaccination confirmed that the healthy vaccine recipients had no prior SARS-CoV-2 infection. On days 3 and 7, half of the culture medium was replaced with fresh IL-2-containing medium. Each peptide stimulation condition was cultured in triplicate wells unless otherwise noted. PBMC were separated from whole blood using Ficoll-Paque Plus gradient centrifugation and were then either cryopreserved at -140C or used fresh. The QIAamp micro DNA kit was used to extract genomic DNA from the cultured CD4+ T cells. CDR1 LNHDA and CDR2 SQIVND were looked up in the germline V gene (reference sequence). Reading from cysteine to phenylalanine, the CDR3 counts 14 amino acids. This entry keeps only the CDR3 DNA: 42 bases, framed from base 1. V is cut by 5 bases and J by 4 bases, and the space between the germline ends is 15 bases.

What the authors observed across the whole study: The study was limited by a small number of convalescent patients and lacked early post-infection timepoints. Both infection-induced and vaccine-induced clones contracted markedly at late post-vaccination timepoints, which is consistent with waning T cell responses. In healthy vaccine recipients, vaccine-induced clones were almost all SARS-CoV-2 mono-reactive, with only 1 of 255 being cross-reactive with common cold coronaviruses.

Library prep was done by the immunoSEQ multiplex PCR assay. DNA from the cultured, isolated CD4+ T cells was subjected to TCR beta CDR3 sequencing. For the original study's pipeline: Non-productive TCR sequences were removed and reads were trimmed to the CDR3 region, keeping CDR3s of at least 7 amino acids. Antigen-specific clonotypes were identified with the MANAFEST web app by comparing expansion in peptide wells against reference cultures. To be called positive, a clone needed expansion at FDR<0.05 compared with the reference and with all other wells, an odds ratio greater than 5, and a frequency greater than 0.1% in two replicate wells. A clonotype was called cross-reactive if it was significantly expanded both in SARS-CoV-2 spike wells and in at least one common cold coronavirus spike condition. Using the stringdist R package, CDR3 similarity was measured by Levenshtein distance, and unrooted trees were constructed with ape in R 3.6.1. As stored in TCRdb, this immuneACCESS dataset retains in-frame rearrangements with V and J assigned. A fraction of the clones does not appear; measured against another copy, unresolved V genes explain less than half of the discrepancy, and the remainder lacks a known reason. V and J calls and clone size are given by that table; D and trimming were obtained from the DNA. In this sample the table shows 7,500 to 10,000 clones, about 75% of which occur a single time. More than 10% of the sample is taken by the ten largest.

The chain couples TRBV19 to TRBJ2-7; perhaps TRBD2 is the D gene, with 5 bases matching. The sample was CD4+ T cells from PBMCs cultured without peptide, taken after COVID-19 vaccination. The sequence was collected from a human donor who received a COVID-19 vaccine. The nucleotide sequence reads as follows: TGTGCCAGTAGTCGGGGTCCAGCGGAGTACGAGCAGTACTTC. Translated, it gives CASSRGPAEYEQYF. With all but the CDR3 taken from the reference TRBV19 and TRBJ2-7 genes, the full variable domain is: DGGITQSPKYLFRKEGQNVTLSCEQNLNHDAMYWYRQDPGQGLRLIYYSQIVNDFQKGDIAEGYSVSREKKESFPLTVTSAQKNPTAFYLCASSRGPAEYEQYFGPGTRLTVT.